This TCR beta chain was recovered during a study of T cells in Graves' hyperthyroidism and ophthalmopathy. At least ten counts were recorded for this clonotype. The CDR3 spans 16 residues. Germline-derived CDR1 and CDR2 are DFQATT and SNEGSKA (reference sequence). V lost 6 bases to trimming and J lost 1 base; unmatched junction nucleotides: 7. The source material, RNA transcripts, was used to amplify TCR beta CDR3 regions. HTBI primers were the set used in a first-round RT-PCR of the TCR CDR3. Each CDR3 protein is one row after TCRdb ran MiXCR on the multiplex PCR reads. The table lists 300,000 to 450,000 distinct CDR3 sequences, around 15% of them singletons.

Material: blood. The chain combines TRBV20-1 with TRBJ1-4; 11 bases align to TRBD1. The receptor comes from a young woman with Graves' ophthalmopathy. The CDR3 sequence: CSAKDRGQKTNEKLFF. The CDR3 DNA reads TGCAGTGCAAAGGACAGGGGGCAGAAAACTAATGAAAAACTGTTTTTT.